What follows describes a single TCR beta chain. Its antigen is not identified. This sample was included in a study of cytomegalovirus exposure and HLA in healthy donors. Study outcomes and limitations: Several of the most significant clusters appeared, in a later analysis, to be linked to common viral pathogens.

Nominally healthy donors provided the samples, though records likely missed some immune exposures. The PCR employed 60 Vbeta primers together with 13 Jbeta primers. Measured with immunoSEQ multiplex PCR; TCRdb has only the in-frame clones, and not every one. The repertoire includes approximately 150,000 clones, around 72% of them detected once, and approximately 1.6% sits in the top ten. Trimming removed 3 bases at V and 2 bases at J, with 8 bases between. Germline loops: CDR1 LNHDA, CDR2 SQIVND (reference sequence). This CDR3 spans 13 amino acids. The TCR originated in a woman aged 18-35 years in good health and CMV-seronegative. The chain employs TRBV19 and TRBJ2-7; TRBD2 is a possible D gene (5 bases). What was sequenced was PBMCs. DNA for the CDR3: TGTGCCAGTAGTATCGACGGGGCCTACGAGCAGTACTTC. Translated, it gives CASSIDGAYEQYF. Full variable domain (rest looked up from reference TRBV19 and TRBJ2-7): DGGITQSPKYLFRKEGQNVTLSCEQNLNHDAMYWYRQDPGQGLRLIYYSQIVNDFQKGDIAEGYSVSREKKESFPLTVTSAQKNPTAFYLCASSIDGAYEQYFGPGTRLTVT.